Described below is a single T cell receptor beta chain sequence and its context. Its antigen remains unidentified. No clone much larger than this one lies a single base away; base qualities are absent. Other DNA sequences in the sample encode the same CDR3. Participants in the prospective study were enrolled through a virtual design, were aged roughly 18 to 90 years, and lived in roughly 26 United States geographic areas. Cohort assignment in the prospective study relied on participant-reported clinical history from a screening survey and a study questionnaire. For ImmuneRACE Cohort 3, a participant was defined as recovered based on two consecutive negative NP/OP PCR tests, clearance by a healthcare professional, or resolution of symptoms. Each participant in the prospective study had whole blood, serum and a nasopharyngeal or oropharyngeal swab collected by mobile phlebotomists. Additional blood draws and questionnaires over an approximately 2-month period could optionally be provided by prospective study participants. Before DNA extraction, blood samples from the prospective study were shipped at room temperature or frozen.

This sample is drawn from a study of blood T cell repertoires in COVID-19 (dated by TCRdb to the early 2020s). For the study in its entirety: The collaborator samples originated in the United States, Italy and Spain and spanned the acute and convalescent phases of COVID-19. The material from the prospective study consisted of cDNA or gDNA derived from T cells, B-cell-depleted T cells, or PBMCs. Deeply sampled blood TCRbeta repertoires from subjects exposed to, actively infected with, or recovered from COVID-19 were included in the dataset. A freely available public database, intended as a resource for researchers studying the immune response to SARS-CoV-2, is where the repertoires were released. The samples were drawn from the first 160 participants of the ongoing ImmuneRACE study and from 1,254 subjects provided by 6 global collaborators. The sample metadata nearly always contained a de-identified subject ID, COVID-19 status, age in years and sex. Where available, HLA class I and class II types were obtained from metadata supplied by the sample provider rather than from assay-based typing. Broad study findings and their caveats: The amount of clinical and demographic metadata varied by source and participant and was provided uncurated.

Trimming takes 1 base off V and 2 bases off J; junction bases not matched to a gene: 2. The germline V gene (reference sequence) yields LNHDA for CDR1 and SQIVND for CDR2. The CDR3, cysteine through phenylalanine, is 15 amino acids long. The only DNA kept is the CDR3, 45 bases in frame from the first base. TCRbeta CDR3 regions were amplified from genomic DNA using the immunoSEQ Assay, a bias-controlled multiplex PCR. As for how the authors treated the data: Within the assay, amplification of reference gene primers was used to estimate how many nucleated cells each sample contained. To quantify the absolute abundance of each unique TCRbeta CDR3 rearrangement, sequence reads were collapsed and filtered. For each sample, productive Simpson clonality was calculated as the square root of Simpson's diversity index over productive rearrangements. In TCRdb, the immuneACCESS table is reduced to in-frame sequences with V and J assigned. These tables do not hold every clone; where another copy was compared, an unresolved V gene accounts for under half, and the others remain unexplained. V, J and clone size were drawn from that table, and D and trimming were deduced from the DNA. This sample gives hundreds of thousands of clones in total; roughly 90% of them show up just once. 2.5% to 3.5% of the sample is held by the ten biggest clonotypes.

The chain employs TRBV19 and TRBJ1-5; 7 bases in the junction line up with TRBD1. This clonotype originated in a woman aged 45-65 years who had recovered from COVID-19. Input material: PBMCs or T cells enriched from blood (not recorded which). In nucleotides, the sequence is TGTGCCAGTAGTATAGGCGGGACAGGCAATCAGCCCCAGCATTTT. Translated, this is CASSIGGTGNQPQHF.